This T cell receptor (beta chain) was sequenced for a study of blood T cell repertoires in COVID-19. Germline CDR1 and CDR2: MDHEN and SYDVKM. Unmatched junction bases numbered 16, after V lost 10 bases and J lost 3 bases. This CDR3 contains 16 residues. Clones were sequenced by immunoSEQ multiplex PCR, and TCRdb holds only the in-frame ones, with some missing. The table records approximately 92,000 clones, over 70% of them present only once. This chain joins TRBV28 and TRBJ1-2; 8 bases agree with TRBD1. The source material was peripheral blood. The sequence derives from a man aged 50 or older who had recovered from COVID-19. The CDR3 nucleotides are TGTGCCACGAAGACCGGGACAGGTCGCAGGCACTATGGCTACACCTTC. Translation gives CATKTGTGRRHYGYTF.